This is a list of T cell receptor beta chains from one sample in a study of early T cells in non-severe SARS-CoV-2 infection. From the 5' RACE reads, TCRdb called clonotypes with MiXCR, one entry per CDR3 protein. The table includes around 76,000 distinct CDR3 sequences, around 13% detected once. The sequencing used whole blood, collected at baseline. Receptors were obtained from an adult who was a healthcare worker with PCR-confirmed SARS-CoV-2 infection or an uninfected control (not recorded which). The CDR3 runs from the conserved cysteine through the conserved F or W. The order of the fields is V gene, J gene, D gene, clone size, CDR3 protein, CDR3 DNA. A D gene is named only where the DNA matches it firmly. Clone size is shown for a subset of rows, as once, few, many or a class of expanded clone.

TRBV5-5,TRBJ2-1,NA,few,CASSLLGTSSYNEQFF,TGTGCCAGCAGCTTGCTAGGTACGAGCTCCTACAATGAGCAGTTCTTC
TRBV5-4,TRBJ2-7,NA,few,CASSFRGGRGGQYF,TGTGCCAGCAGCTTTAGGGGGGGCAGAGGAGGGCAGTACTTC
TRBV7-6,TRBJ1-2,NA,NA,CASSLTKAGVYGYTF,TGTGCCAGCAGCTTAACAAAGGCAGGGGTTTATGGCTACACCTTC
TRBV7-2,TRBJ2-1,NA,few,CASSLSGTSYKGQFF,TGTGCCAGCAGCTTATCCGGGACCTCATACAAAGGGCAGTTCTTC
TRBV2,TRBJ2-7,NA,NA,CASSGDIPYEQYF,TGTGCCAGCAGTGGGGACATCCCCTACGAGCAGTACTTC
TRBV19,TRBJ2-1,NA,many,CASTKGEGRYNEQFF,TGTGCCAGTACTAAGGGGGAGGGCCGGTACAATGAGCAGTTCTTC
TRBV7-8,TRBJ2-7,NA,once,CASSLAPYYEQYF,TGTGCCAGCAGCTTAGCTCCCTACTACGAGCAGTACTTC
TRBV6-6,TRBJ2-7,TRBD1,few,CASSYTADRGTYEQYF,TGTGCCAGCAGTTACACCGCCGACAGGGGGACCTACGAGCAGTACTTC
TRBV3-1,TRBJ2-3,TRBD2,NA,CASSPRTSGSDTQYF,TGTGCCAGCAGCCCCCGGACTAGCGGGAGTGATACGCAGTATTTT
TRBV28,TRBJ2-6,NA,NA,CASWVNAANVLTF,TGTGCCAGCTGGGTGAATGCAGCCAACGTCCTGACTTTC
TRBV20-1,TRBJ1-1,TRBD1,many,CSAPRGWNTEAFF,TGCAGTGCGCCCAGGGGGTGGAACACTGAAGCTTTCTTT
TRBV5-1,TRBJ2-3,NA,NA,CASSLESPTDTQYF,TGCGCCAGCAGCTTGGAATCCCCAACAGATACGCAGTATTTT
TRBV5-1,TRBJ2-6,NA,NA,CASSFGGGPNSGANVLTF,TGCGCCAGCAGCTTCGGAGGGGGACCAAACTCTGGGGCCAACGTCCTGACTTTC
TRBV20-1,TRBJ1-5,NA,few,CSASVHSNQPQHF,TGCAGTGCTAGTGTACATAGCAATCAGCCCCAGCATTTT
TRBV7-8,TRBJ2-7,TRBD2,NA,CASSRGLAGRSYEQYF,TGTGCCAGCAGCCGCGGACTAGCGGGACGATCCTACGAGCAGTACTTC
TRBV27,TRBJ2-2,NA,NA,CASSLSGRNTGELFF,TGTGCCAGCAGTTTATCGGGCAGAAACACCGGGGAGCTGTTTTTT
TRBV5-4,TRBJ2-4,TRBD1,NA,CASSPGLDRVNIQYF,TGTGCCAGCAGCCCCGGCCTAGACAGGGTTAACATTCAGTACTTC
TRBV2,TRBJ2-1,TRBD2,many,CASSEPTSGIHNEQFF,TGTGCCAGCAGTGAACCCACTAGCGGGATACACAATGAGCAGTTCTTC
TRBV15,TRBJ2-7,NA,NA,CATSRDGEWLEQYF,TGTGCCACCAGCAGAGATGGTGAGTGGCTGGAGCAGTACTTC
TRBV18,TRBJ1-1,NA,few,CASSPSGGNEAFF,TGTGCCAGCTCACCATCCGGGGGGAACGAAGCTTTCTTT
TRBV12-3/TRBV12-4,TRBJ2-7,NA,few,CASSLGQLYEQYF,TGTGCCAGCAGTTTAGGGCAGCTCTACGAGCAGTACTTC
TRBV18,TRBJ2-2,NA,NA,CASSPKLTGELFF,TGTGCCAGCTCACCTAAGTTGACCGGGGAGCTGTTTTTT
TRBV4-2,TRBJ1-2,NA,few,CASSPAGAGTGYTF,TGTGCCAGCAGCCCGGCGGGGGCAGGCACTGGCTACACCTTC
TRBV18,TRBJ2-5,NA,NA,CASSPSQETQYF,TGTGCCAGCTCACCATCGCAAGAGACCCAGTACTTC
TRBV11-2,TRBJ2-7,NA,many,CASSLEQGSYEQYF,TGTGCCAGCAGCTTAGAACAGGGATCCTACGAGCAGTACTTC
TRBV24-1,TRBJ2-7,NA,few,CATSAENSYEQYF,TGTGCCACCAGTGCCGAGAACTCCTACGAGCAGTACTTC
TRBV4-1,TRBJ2-1,TRBD2,few,CASSQRGGRDDRFEQFF,TGCGCCAGCAGCCAAAGGGGAGGGCGGGATGATCGCTTTGAGCAGTTCTTC
TRBV10-3,TRBJ2-1,NA,NA,CAISGTGSYNEQFF,TGTGCCATCAGCGGTACTGGCTCCTACAATGAGCAGTTCTTC
TRBV28,TRBJ2-6,NA,medium-sized,CASSFRQAVAGANVLTF,TGTGCCAGCAGTTTTCGGCAGGCTGTTGCTGGGGCCAACGTCCTGACTTTC
TRBV18,TRBJ2-5,TRBD1,many,CASSTEGQGTQETQYF,TGTGCCAGCTCAACGGAAGGACAGGGGACTCAAGAGACCCAGTACTTC
TRBV24-1,TRBJ2-1,TRBD2,NA,CATSDQTSGRGNEQFF,TGTGCCACCAGTGATCAGACTAGCGGGAGAGGTAATGAGCAGTTCTTC